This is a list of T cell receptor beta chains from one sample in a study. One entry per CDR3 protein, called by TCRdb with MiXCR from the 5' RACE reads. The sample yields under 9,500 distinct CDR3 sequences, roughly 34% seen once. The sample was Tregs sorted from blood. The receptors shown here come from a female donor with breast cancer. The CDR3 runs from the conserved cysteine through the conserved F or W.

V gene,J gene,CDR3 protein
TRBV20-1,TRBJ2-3,CSAEYGFGDYQDTQYF
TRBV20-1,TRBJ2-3,CSAPAGVTDTQYF
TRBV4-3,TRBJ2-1,CASSQNPQGASYNEQFF
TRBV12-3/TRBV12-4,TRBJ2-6,CASSLRTGVSGANVLTF
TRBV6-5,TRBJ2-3,CASKQGPGATDTQYF
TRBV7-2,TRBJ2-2,CASTSNTGELFF
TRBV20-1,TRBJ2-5,CSARDPRGAQETQYF
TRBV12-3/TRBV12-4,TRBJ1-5,CASNTGTEDYSNQPQHF
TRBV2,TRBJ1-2,CASSLVLTGNYGYTF
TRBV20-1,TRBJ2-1,CSASVEEQFF
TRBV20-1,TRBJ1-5,CSDTSLRDEVNQPQHF
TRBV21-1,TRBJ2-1,CASSNNTGAYNEQFF
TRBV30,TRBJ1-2,CAWSRAGGYTF
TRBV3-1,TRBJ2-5,CASSRTGGTTQYF
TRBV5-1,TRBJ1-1,CASIEGHRETEAFF